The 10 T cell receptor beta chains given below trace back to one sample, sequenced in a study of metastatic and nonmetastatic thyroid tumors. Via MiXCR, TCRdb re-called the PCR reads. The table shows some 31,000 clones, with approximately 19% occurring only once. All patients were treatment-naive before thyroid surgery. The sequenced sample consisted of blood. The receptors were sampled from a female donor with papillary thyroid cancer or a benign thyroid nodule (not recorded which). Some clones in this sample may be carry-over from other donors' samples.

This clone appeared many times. The CDR3 DNA is TGTGCCAGCAGTACTCAGGGTAGCACTGAAGCTTTCTTT. Its translation is CASSTQGSTEAFF. The chain recombines TRBV2 with TRBJ1-1; D might be TRBD1 (5 bases). The V gene's germline CDR1 is SNHLY and CDR2 FYNNEI. The ends were cut back, 5 bases at V and 4 bases at J, with 11 bases in the middle. The CDR3 covers 13 residues.

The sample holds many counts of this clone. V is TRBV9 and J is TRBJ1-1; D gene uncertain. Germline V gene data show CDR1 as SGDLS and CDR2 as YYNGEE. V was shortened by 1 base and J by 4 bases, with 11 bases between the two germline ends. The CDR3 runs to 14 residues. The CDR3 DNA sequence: TGTGCCAGCAGCGTAAGACCAGATACCACTGAAGCTTTCTTT. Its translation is CASSVRPDTTEAFF.

The CDR3 coding sequence is TGTGCCAGTAGTCCTCCTACCCCGGGACGACAAGATACGCAGTATTTT. Translation: CASSPPTPGRQDTQYF. The J gene is TRBJ2-3, the V gene TRBV19; the D call may be TRBD1 or TRBD2 (5 bases each). This CDR3 comprises 16 residues. Germline V lookup: CDR1 LNHDA, CDR2 SQIVND (reference sequence). The V end lost 5 bases, the J end lost 5 bases, and 20 bases lay between the germline ends. Full variable domain (remainder filled in from reference TRBV19 and TRBJ2-3): DGGITQSPKYLFRKEGQNVTLSCEQNLNHDAMYWYRQDPGQGLRLIYYSQIVNDFQKGDIAEGYSVSREKKESFPLTVTSAQKNPTAFYLCASSPPTPGRQDTQYFGPGTRLTVL.

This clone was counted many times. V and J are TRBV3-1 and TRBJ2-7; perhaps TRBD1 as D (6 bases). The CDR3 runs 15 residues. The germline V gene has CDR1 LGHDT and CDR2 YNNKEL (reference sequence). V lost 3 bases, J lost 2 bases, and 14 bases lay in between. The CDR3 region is CASSQGRTAAYEQYF. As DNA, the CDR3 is TGTGCCAGCAGCCAGGGTCGGACAGCGGCCTACGAGCAGTACTTC.

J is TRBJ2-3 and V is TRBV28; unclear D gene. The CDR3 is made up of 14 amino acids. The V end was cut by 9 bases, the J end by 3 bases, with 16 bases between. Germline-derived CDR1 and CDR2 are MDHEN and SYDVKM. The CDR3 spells CASLPINPTDTQYF. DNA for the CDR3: TGTGCCAGTCTGCCGATAAACCCGACAGATACGCAGTATTTT.

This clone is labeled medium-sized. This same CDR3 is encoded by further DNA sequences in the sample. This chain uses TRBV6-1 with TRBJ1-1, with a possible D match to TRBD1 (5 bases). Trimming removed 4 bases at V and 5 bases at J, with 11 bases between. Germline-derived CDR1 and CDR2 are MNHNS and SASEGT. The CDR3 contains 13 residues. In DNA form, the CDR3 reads TGTGCCAGCAGTGCGAATTGGGGGACTGAAGCTTTCTTT. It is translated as CASSANWGTEAFF.

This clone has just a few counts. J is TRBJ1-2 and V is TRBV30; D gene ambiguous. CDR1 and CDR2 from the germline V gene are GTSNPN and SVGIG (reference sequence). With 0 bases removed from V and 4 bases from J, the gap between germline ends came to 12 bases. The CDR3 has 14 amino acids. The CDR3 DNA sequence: TGTGCCTGGAGTGTACAAGGACTTCTCTATGGCTACACCTTC. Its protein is CAWSVQGLLYGYTF.

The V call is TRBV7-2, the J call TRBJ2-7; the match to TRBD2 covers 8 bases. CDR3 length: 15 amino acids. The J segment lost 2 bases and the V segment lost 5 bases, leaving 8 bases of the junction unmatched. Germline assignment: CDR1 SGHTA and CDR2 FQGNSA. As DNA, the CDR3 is TGTGCCAGCAGCACCGGGGCGGGGGGTACCTACGAGCAGTACTTC. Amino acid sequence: CASSTGAGGTYEQYF.

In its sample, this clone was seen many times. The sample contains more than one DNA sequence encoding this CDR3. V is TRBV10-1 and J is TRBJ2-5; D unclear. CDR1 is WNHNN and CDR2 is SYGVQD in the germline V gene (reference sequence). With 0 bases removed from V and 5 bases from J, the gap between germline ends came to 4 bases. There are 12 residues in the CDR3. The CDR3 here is CASSESRETQYF. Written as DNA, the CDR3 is TGCGCCAGCAGTGAGTCGAGGGAGACCCAGTACTTC.

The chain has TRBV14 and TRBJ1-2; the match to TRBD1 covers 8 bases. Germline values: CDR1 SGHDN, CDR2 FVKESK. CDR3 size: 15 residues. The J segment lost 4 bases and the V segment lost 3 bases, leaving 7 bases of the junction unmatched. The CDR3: CASSQDPGGVYGYTF. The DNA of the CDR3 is TGTGCCAGCAGCCAGGATCCAGGGGGCGTCTATGGCTACACCTTC.